Listed below are T cell receptor beta chains from one sample, sequenced in a study of identical twins. TCRdb used MiXCR to reprocess the 5' RACE reads, holding one entry per CDR3 protein. Of roughly 700,000 distinct CDR3 sequences in the sample, 8.6% are singletons; the top ten hold roughly 0.97%. These same records also appear under a second study, on yellow fever vaccine responses in identical twins.

The material sequenced was PBMCs. The source of these receptors is a woman in her late teens or twenties in good health. The CDR3 runs from the conserved cysteine through the conserved F or W. Each record gives: D gene, V gene, J gene, clone size, CDR3 DNA, CDR3 protein. D genes are given only for firm matches. Clone size is not always given. Where it is, it says once, few, many or a class for expanded clones.

>TRBD2|TRBV6-1|TRBJ2-1|many
TGTGCCGTGGCAGGGAGTTTGGTAGCGGGGGGACAGTTCTTC
CAVAGSLVAGGQFF
>.|TRBV15|TRBJ2-3|.
TGTGCCACCAGCACCTTATACGGACAGAGAAACACAGATACGCAGTATTTT
CATSTLYGQRNTDTQYF
>.|TRBV12-3/TRBV12-4|TRBJ1-6|few
TGTGCCAGCATAACGAGCTCCTATAATTCACCCCTCCACTTT
CASITSSYNSPLHF
>TRBD1|TRBV4-2|TRBJ2-6|.
TGTGCCAGCAGCCAAGGCCTACAGGGGGCTGCTGGGGCCAACGTCCTGACTTTC
CASSQGLQGAAGANVLTF
>TRBD2|TRBV6-2/TRBV6-3|TRBJ2-1|many
TGTGCCAGCAGTACCCTCCCACTAGCGGGGCCCTACAATGAGCAGTTCTTC
CASSTLPLAGPYNEQFF
>.|TRBV3-1|TRBJ2-7|few
TGTGCCAGCAGCCAAATCGGCCCCTACGAGCAGTACTTC
CASSQIGPYEQYF
>TRBD2|TRBV5-1|TRBJ2-1|few
TGCGCCAGCAGCTTTGGGGTAGCGGGAGGAAGGGTTAATGAGCAGTTCTTC
CASSFGVAGGRVNEQFF
>.|TRBV4-3|TRBJ2-4|.
TGCGCCAGCAGCCAAGAGACGGCAGCCGACATAGCCAAAAACATTCAGTACTTC
CASSQETAADIAKNIQYF
>TRBD2|TRBV11-2|TRBJ2-7|.
TGTGCCAGCAGCCCATACCGCACTCCCCTTCTAGCGGGAGGGCCGATCTACGAGCAGTACTTC
CASSPYRTPLLAGGPIYEQYF
>.|TRBV6-2/TRBV6-3|TRBJ2-7|many
TGTGCCAGCAGATCCGGGACGGACAGCTCCTACGAGCAGTACTTC
CASRSGTDSSYEQYF
>.|TRBV6-1|TRBJ2-1|.
TGTGCCAGCACCCCACTAGGGGACAATGAGCAGTTCTTC
CASTPLGDNEQFF
>.|TRBV29-1|TRBJ2-1|many
TGCAGCGTTGACTCTATCTCCTACAATGAGCAGTTCTTC
CSVDSISYNEQFF
>.|TRBV20-1|TRBJ2-1|.
TGCAGTGCTAGAGATCGCAAGGGCTCCTACAATGAGCAGTTCTTC
CSARDRKGSYNEQFF
>.|TRBV11-3|TRBJ2-7|.
TGTGCCAGCAGCTTAGACTCCAGTACCTCCTACGAGCAGTACTTC
CASSLDSSTSYEQYF
>.|TRBV29-1|TRBJ2-7|few
TGCTCCGCGGCTCCCCAAAGACAAGACGAGCAGTACTTC
CSAAPQRQDEQYF
>TRBD1|TRBV7-8|TRBJ2-7|few
TGTGCCAGCAGCTTAAGGGACAGGGAGTACGAGCAGTACTTC
CASSLRDREYEQYF
>TRBD1|TRBV12-3/TRBV12-4|TRBJ1-2|many
TGTGCCAGCAACTCACAGGGGGCATCGGGCTACACCTTC
CASNSQGASGYTF
>.|TRBV5-1|TRBJ2-3|.
TGCGCCAGCAGCTTGGTCGTGACTGGGACGACAGATACGCAGTATTTT
CASSLVVTGTTDTQYF
>.|TRBV4-3|TRBJ1-4|many
TGCGCCAGCAGCCAAGATTCCGGGGGGTCTGAAAAACTGTTTTTT
CASSQDSGGSEKLFF
>TRBD1|TRBV6-1|TRBJ1-1|many
TGTGCCAGCAGTATTACAGGGGGGAACACTGAAGCTTTCTTT
CASSITGGNTEAFF
>TRBD2|TRBV13|TRBJ2-7|.
TGTGCCAGCAGCTTCAGACTAGCGGGGGCCTCAAGCTCCTACGAGCAGTACTTC
CASSFRLAGASSSYEQYF
>.|TRBV5-5|TRBJ1-1|many
TGTGCCAGCAGCTTATCGGTGTTGGACACTGAAGCTTTCTTT
CASSLSVLDTEAFF
>.|TRBV9|TRBJ2-7|many
TGTGCCAGCAGCGCGGGCTACGAGCAGTACTTC
CASSAGYEQYF
>TRBD1|TRBV29-1|TRBJ2-1|many
TGCAGCGGGGGACGGACAGGGGAGGGCAATGAGCAGTTCTTC
CSGGRTGEGNEQFF
>TRBD2|TRBV4-3|TRBJ2-3|.
TGCGCCAGCAGCCAAGAGGGACTAGCGGGGACTGCGCAGTATTTT
CASSQEGLAGTAQYF
>.|TRBV5-5|TRBJ2-7|many
TGTGCCAGCAGCTTGGCCCAGGCCTACGAGCAGTACTTC
CASSLAQAYEQYF
>.|TRBV12-3/TRBV12-4|TRBJ2-3|many
TGTGCCAGCAGTCCCCGGGGAAATACGCAGTATTTT
CASSPRGNTQYF
>.|TRBV5-1|TRBJ2-2|many
TGCGCCAGCAGCCCAATTTGGGGGGGGCCGAACACCGGGGAGCTGTTTTTT
CASSPIWGGPNTGELFF
>.|TRBV12-3/TRBV12-4|TRBJ2-7|many
TGTGCCAGCAGTCCGACGCATGGAATTGCCTACGAGCAGTACTTC
CASSPTHGIAYEQYF
>TRBD1|TRBV14|TRBJ2-1|few
TGTGCCAGCAGCCAAGAGGGACAGCGAAATGAGCAGTTCTTC
CASSQEGQRNEQFF
>TRBD2|TRBV20-1|TRBJ2-1|few
TGCAGTGCTAGAGGTGGACTAGCGGGGTACAATGAGCAGTTCTTC
CSARGGLAGYNEQFF
>.|TRBV27|TRBJ2-1|.
TGTGCCAGCAGTACTGGGGGGTTAAATGAGCAGTTCTTC
CASSTGGLNEQFF
>.|TRBV7-9|TRBJ2-7|many
TGTGCCAGCAGCGCTCTTATCTCCTACGAGCAGTACTTC
CASSALISYEQYF
>TRBD2|TRBV6-1|TRBJ2-7|few
TGTGCCAGCGGGGATTGGGGGAGGGCCTACGAGCAGTACTTC
CASGDWGRAYEQYF
>TRBD2|TRBV6-1|TRBJ2-3|many
TGTGCCAGCAGTGAAAATAGCGGGGGGGCAGATACGCAGTATTTT
CASSENSGGADTQYF
>TRBD1|TRBV6-4|TRBJ2-3|.
TGTGCCAGCAGTGACGGGACAGGGGGAGATACGCAGTATTTT
CASSDGTGGDTQYF
>TRBD1|TRBV4-3|TRBJ1-1|many
TGCGCCAGCAGCCTTCGACAGGGCCGAACTGAAGCTTTCTTT
CASSLRQGRTEAFF
>TRBD2|TRBV6-6|TRBJ2-1|.
TGTGCCAGTACGGGACTAGCTGACGGTGAGCAGTTCTTC
CASTGLADGEQFF
>.|TRBV7-9|TRBJ1-2|few
TGTGCCAGCAGTTACGGGACTCAACAGGGCTACACCTTC
CASSYGTQQGYTF
>TRBD1|TRBV12-3/TRBV12-4|TRBJ2-7|many
TGTGCCAGCACTACTCTGGGACAGAGCTACGAGCAGTACTTC
CASTTLGQSYEQYF
>TRBD2|TRBV27|TRBJ2-5|.
TGTGCCAGCAGTTCTAGCGGGAGCCAGGAGACCCAGTACTTC
CASSSSGSQETQYF
>.|TRBV10-3|TRBJ1-2|few
TGTGCCATCAGTGAGCTGGGCGCCTACTATGGCTACACCTTC
CAISELGAYYGYTF
>TRBD1|TRBV10-3|TRBJ1-2|.
TGTGCCATCAGTGAAATTAGGTCTGGGACAGGGAACCATGGCTACACCTTC
CAISEIRSGTGNHGYTF
>.|TRBV6-4|TRBJ2-4|few
TGTGCCAGCAGCGAACAGGAAAACATTCAGTACTTC
CASSEQENIQYF
>.|TRBV3-1|TRBJ2-3|many
TGTGCCAGCAGCCAGGACTATCTCACAGATACGCAGTATTTT
CASSQDYLTDTQYF
>.|TRBV2|TRBJ2-2|few
TGTGCCAGCAGTGAAGTAGACGGCGGGGAGCTGTTTTTT
CASSEVDGGELFF
>.|TRBV6-5|TRBJ1-6|.
TGTGCCAGCAGTTCCTCGACAGTGGGACATTCACCCCTCCACTTT
CASSSSTVGHSPLHF
>TRBD2|TRBV20-1|TRBJ2-2|.
TGCAGTGCTAGAGATCCGACTAGCGGGCACACCGGGGAGCTGTTTTTT
CSARDPTSGHTGELFF
>.|TRBV28|TRBJ2-5|many
TGTGCCAGCAGTCCCAAGACAGGAGGGACGGTAGAGACCCAGTACTTC
CASSPKTGGTVETQYF
>TRBD1|TRBV6-5|TRBJ2-7|few
TGTGCCAGCAGTTACGAGGCTACCGGGACAGGGATAGGGGAGCAGTACTTC
CASSYEATGTGIGEQYF
>.|TRBV7-9|TRBJ2-7|many
TGTGCCAGCAGCCACCCAGGAGAGATCTACGAGCAGTACTTC
CASSHPGEIYEQYF
>.|TRBV7-9|TRBJ2-7|.
TGTGCCAGCAGCTCCGAGAGCGAGCAGTACTTC
CASSSESEQYF
>.|TRBV4-3|TRBJ2-7|few
TGCGCCAGCAGCCAAGATCTTGGGACGGGGACACTCTACGAGCAGTACTTC
CASSQDLGTGTLYEQYF
>.|TRBV7-2|TRBJ1-6|few
TGTGCCAGCAGCTATAGAGGGGTTACACCCCTCCACTTT
CASSYRGVTPLHF
>TRBD2|TRBV27|TRBJ2-1|few
TGTGCCAGCAGTATGACTAGCGGGAGATCGACCTACAATGAGCAGTTCTTC
CASSMTSGRSTYNEQFF
>.|TRBV7-2|TRBJ1-1|.
TGTGCCAGCAGGAGACAGGTAAACACTGAAGCTTTCTTT
CASRRQVNTEAFF
>TRBD2|TRBV9|TRBJ2-1|few
TGTGCCAGCAGGAGGACTAGCGGGGGGGATGAGCAGTTCTTC
CASRRTSGGDEQFF